One sample yielded the 25 T cell receptor beta chains listed below, sequenced in a study of blood T cell repertoires in COVID-19 (dated by TCRdb to the early 2020s). Receptors were amplified or captured by the immunoSEQ multiplex PCR assay. TCRdb took this table from immuneACCESS and kept in-frame rearrangements with V and J called. Such tables lack part of the clones; where checked against another copy, unresolved V genes explain under half of the gap, and the rest is unexplained. Present in this sample are roughly 130,000 clones, about four fifths of which were seen just once. In total, the top ten clones hold over 15% of the sample. What was sequenced was peripheral blood. These receptors all come from a woman aged 50 to 60 with acute or convalescent COVID-19.

The rearrangement joins TRBV3-1 (or the pseudogene TRBV3-2) to TRBJ1-4; D is unclear. Trimming pared 1 base from V and 3 bases from J, leaving 12 bases between. CDR1 is LGHDT, CDR2 YNNKEL, per germline (reference sequence). This CDR3 has 16 residues. CDR3 protein: CASSQGYGTANEKLFF. In nucleotides, the CDR3 is TGTGCCAGCAGCCAAGGTTATGGTACGGCTAATGAAAAACTGTTTTTT.

The genes are TRBV6-1 and TRBJ1-5; the D is unclear. The CDR3 is 16 amino acids. From germline, CDR1 is MNHNS and CDR2 SASEGT. Trimming shortened V by 0 bases and J by 4 bases, and 13 bases separated the two germline ends. CDR3 nucleotides: TGTGCCAGCAGTGAAGCGACGCCCGGGGTGAATCAGCCCCAGCATTTT. This encodes CASSEATPGVNQPQHF.

V usage is TRBV7-8 and J usage is TRBJ1-5; 8 positions match TRBD1. CDR1 and CDR2 from the germline V gene are SGHVS and FQNEAQ. The trim removed 3 bases at V and 6 bases at J, leaving 10 bases unmatched. CDR3 length: 16 residues. Written as DNA, the CDR3 is TGTGCCAGCAGCTTTACCTCAGGGGGCTTGACTCAGCCCCAGCATTTT. Its protein is CASSFTSGGLTQPQHF.

This chain connects TRBV19 to TRBJ2-3; TRBD2 matches 9 bases. V lost 6 bases to trimming and J lost 2 bases; unmatched junction nucleotides: 6. Germline CDR1 LNHDA, CDR2 SQIVND (reference sequence). CDR3 size: 15 residues. The CDR3 DNA follows: TGTGCCAGTAGAGTCCTAGCGGGGACCACAGATACGCAGTATTTT. This codes for CASRVLAGTTDTQYF.

The chain has TRBV7-8 and TRBJ2-3, with D tentatively TRBD1 (5 bases). V lost 2 bases and J 0 bases, leaving 12 bases between the germline ends. The V gene's germline CDR1 is SGHVS and CDR2 FQNEAQ. The CDR3 loop spans 16 amino acids. CDR3 in amino acids: CASSLLWGSSTDTQYF. The CDR3 coding sequence is TGTGCCAGCAGCTTACTCTGGGGCTCCAGCACAGATACGCAGTATTTT.

V gene TRBV10-3 combines with J gene TRBJ1-2; TRBD1 might be the D (6 bases). Germline V gene lookup returns CDR1 ENHRY and CDR2 SYGVKD. The CDR3 consists of 14 residues. V lost 0 bases, J lost 7 bases, and 12 bases lay in between. The DNA of the CDR3 is TGTGCCATCAGTGAGTCGGGGGCCCCTCCTGGCTACACCTTC. Residues: CAISESGAPPGYTF.

V and J are TRBV15 and TRBJ1-4, with TRBD1 as a possible D gene (6 bases). The CDR3 sequence is 17 residues long. In germline, CDR1 is LNHNV, CDR2 YYDKDF (reference sequence). V was trimmed by 5 bases and J by 0 bases, leaving 16 bases between them. The CDR3 region is CATSPSGEGATNEKLFF. The CDR3 coding sequence is TGTGCCACCAGCCCCTCAGGGGAGGGCGCAACTAATGAAAAACTGTTTTTT.

The V call is TRBV5-1, the J call TRBJ1-2; D might be TRBD1 (5 bases). The V and J ends lost 4 bases and 8 bases respectively, with 12 bases between them. Germline values: CDR1 SGHRS, CDR2 YFSETQ. The length of the CDR3 is 12 residues. The chain's CDR3 is CASSSSTVGYTF. The CDR3 nucleotides read TGCGCCAGCAGCAGCTCGACAGTCGGCTACACCTTC. The complete variable domain, with remaining parts taken from reference TRBV5-1 and TRBJ1-2, reads KAGVTQTPRYLIKTRGQQVTLSCSPISGHRSVSWYQQTPGQGLQFLFEYFSETQRNKGNFPGRFSGRQFSNSRSEMNVSTLELGDSALYLCASSSSTVGYTFGSGTRLTVV.

This clone was counted once. The chain recombines TRBV5-1 with TRBJ2-3; TRBD1 might be the D (5 bases). The ends were cut back, 4 bases at V and 2 bases at J, with 11 bases in the middle. Germline V gene data show CDR1 as SGHRS and CDR2 as YFSETQ. The CDR3 contains 14 residues. CDR3 coding DNA: TGCGCCAGCAGCCTTGGACACAACACAGATACGCAGTATTTT. Amino acid sequence: CASSLGHNTDTQYF.

V and J are TRBV9 and TRBJ2-6; maybe TRBD2 (6 bases). The CDR3 length is 17 residues. The V and J ends lost 7 bases and 3 bases respectively, with 20 bases between them. Germline CDR1 reads SGDLS; CDR2 reads YYNGEE. The CDR3 DNA follows: TGTGCCAGCTCAGTCGGGGGAATTGCTCTTGGGGCCAACGTCCTGACTTTC. Protein product: CASSVGGIALGANVLTF.

V and J are TRBV4-1 and TRBJ2-3, with TRBD2 matching over 8 bases. This CDR3 has 16 amino acids. Germline V CDR1 and CDR2: MGHRA, YSYEKL. V shed 4 bases and J 6 bases; nucleotides not matched to a gene: 12. The CDR3 sequence is CASSPGTSKASDTQYF. For the CDR3, the DNA is TGCGCCAGCAGCCCGGGGACTAGTAAGGCGTCGGATACGCAGTATTTT.

V is TRBV5-1 and J is TRBJ1-2; 8 bases are shared with TRBD1. CDR3 size: 16 residues. CDR1 and CDR2 (germline): SGHRS, YFSETQ. Unmatched junction bases numbered 6, after V lost 0 bases and J lost 2 bases. This CDR3 is CASSLDPSGGNYGYTF. As DNA, the CDR3 is TGCGCCAGCAGCTTGGACCCTTCAGGGGGCAACTATGGCTACACCTTC.

The rearrangement links TRBV2 to TRBJ1-4; tentative D call: TRBD1 (5 bases). CDR1 and CDR2 (germline): SNHLY, FYNNEI. The V end lost 6 bases, the J end lost 6 bases, and 14 bases lay between the germline ends. The CDR3 covers 14 residues. CDR3 bases: TGTGCCAGCAGCGTCCGGGGGGGGGATGAAAAACTGTTTTTT. Its translation: CASSVRGGDEKLFF.

This clone has a single count. This CDR3 reads CAGKPRGKRNGYTF. The DNA of the CDR3 is TGTGCCGGGAAACCCAGGGGGAAGAGGAATGGCTACACCTTC. V is TRBV30 and J is TRBJ1-2; 7 positions match TRBD1. There are 14 residues in the CDR3. Germline CDR1 GTSNPN, CDR2 SVGIG (reference sequence). J lost 6 bases, V lost 8 bases, and 15 bases had no gene match.

This clone was seen just once. The chain has TRBV6-1 and TRBJ1-1; D is perhaps TRBD1 (5 bases). The germline V gene has CDR1 MNHNS and CDR2 SASEGT. V was pared by 5 bases and J by 5 bases, with 12 bases between. This CDR3 spans 13 amino acids. CDR3 sequence (DNA): TGTGCCAGCAGTCCCGGGGGGTCGACTGAAGCTTTCTTT. Its protein product is CASSPGGSTEAFF.

The chain uses TRBV30 and TRBJ1-4, with D possibly matching TRBD1 (6 bases). The CDR3 runs 14 residues. V was pared by 5 bases and J by 3 bases, with 13 bases between. In germline, CDR1 is GTSNPN, CDR2 SVGIG (reference sequence). The CDR3 protein is CAWAWAGANEKLFF. CDR3 DNA sequence: TGTGCCTGGGCTTGGGCAGGGGCTAATGAAAAACTGTTTTTT.

The V and J genes are TRBV30 and TRBJ1-1; 7 bases are a match to TRBD1. CDR3 length: 15 residues. The V gene's germline CDR1 is GTSNPN and CDR2 SVGIG (reference sequence). V lost 3 bases, J lost 2 bases, and 9 bases stayed unmatched. Written as DNA, the CDR3 is TGTGCCTGGAGACATCCGGGACAGCTCAACACTGAAGCTTTCTTT. It yields the protein CAWRHPGQLNTEAFF.

The CDR3 reads CASSTPPLYRIGTEAFF. DNA for the CDR3: TGTGCCAGTAGTACTCCTCCCCTGTACAGAATCGGCACTGAAGCTTTCTTT. This chain links TRBV19 with TRBJ1-1, with no clear D. Per germline, CDR1 LNHDA and CDR2 SQIVND (reference sequence). Trimming removed 4 bases from V and 4 bases from J, with 22 bases in between. The CDR3 sequence is 17 residues long.

The chain uses TRBV5-4 and TRBJ1-4, with 8 bases fitting TRBD1. V gave up 5 bases and J gave up 4 bases; unmatched junction bases: 7. The CDR3 has 15 residues. Germline CDR1 reads SGHNT; CDR2 reads YYREEE (reference sequence). CDR3: CASRPGQGGNEKLFF. CDR3 DNA: TGTGCCAGCAGACCCGGACAGGGCGGTAATGAAAAACTGTTTTTT.

The rearrangement uses TRBV18 and TRBJ1-1; tentative D call: TRBD1 (6 bases). The CDR3 length is 20 residues. V dropped 3 bases and J dropped 0 bases, with 26 bases sitting between them. CDR1 KGHSH and CDR2 LQKENI come from the germline V gene. The CDR3 loop reads CASSPTGHGQSRIMNTEAFF. The CDR3 DNA reads TGTGCCAGCTCACCTACCGGTCATGGACAGAGCCGTATTATGAACACTGAAGCTTTCTTT.

The rearrangement links TRBV15 to TRBJ1-1; a weak D match, TRBD1 (6 bases). Germline-derived CDR1 and CDR2 are LNHNV and YYDKDF (reference sequence). Trimming removed 1 base from V and 4 bases from J, with 10 bases in between. CDR3 length: 14 amino acids. The CDR3 sequence is CATSRGRGSTEAFF. The CDR3 DNA reads TGTGCCACCAGCAGAGGCAGGGGAAGCACTGAAGCTTTCTTT.

V and J are TRBV7-8 and TRBJ2-3, with 7 bases identical to TRBD1. The junction had 11 bases not matched to a gene; V was cut back by 5 bases and J by 0 bases. CDR1 and CDR2 from the germline V gene are SGHVS and FQNEAQ. The CDR3 runs to 17 residues. For the CDR3, the DNA is TGTGCCAGCAGCAGCCCAGGGGGACCGACTAGCACAGATACGCAGTATTTT. This sequence encodes CASSSPGGPTSTDTQYF.

This clone was observed a single time. The rearrangement uses TRBV5-1 and TRBJ2-7, with a weak D call TRBD1 (5 bases). The germline V and J ends were trimmed by 3 bases and 5 bases, with 18 bases remaining between them. The CDR3 runs to 15 residues. The germline V gene has CDR1 SGHRS and CDR2 YFSETQ. DNA for the CDR3: TGCGCCAGCAGCTCAGGGCAAATAGAAGGGGACGAGCAGTACTTC. It yields the protein CASSSGQIEGDEQYF. The full variable domain, completed using reference TRBV5-1 and TRBJ2-7, is KAGVTQTPRYLIKTRGQQVTLSCSPISGHRSVSWYQQTPGQGLQFLFEYFSETQRNKGNFPGRFSGRQFSNSRSEMNVSTLELGDSALYLCASSSGQIEGDEQYFGPGTRLTVT.

The chain uses TRBV19 and TRBJ1-1; D is ambiguous. V was shortened by 4 bases and J by 4 bases, with 22 bases between the two germline ends. The CDR3 has 17 residues. The germline gives CDR1 LNHDA, CDR2 SQIVND (reference sequence). The DNA of the CDR3 is TGTGCCAGTAGTACCGGCGCAGTTCGGCATAGGAGCACTGAAGCTTTCTTT. Translation: CASSTGAVRHRSTEAFF.

The table lists this clone with a count of one. The chain links TRBV9 to TRBJ2-3; TRBD2 aligns across 7 bases. Germline V gene data show CDR1 as SGDLS and CDR2 as YYNGEE. The trim removed 2 bases at V and 2 bases at J, leaving 5 bases unmatched. The CDR3 runs to 15 residues. CDR3 DNA: TGTGCCAGCAGCGTGGAGCGGGGTTTCACAGATACGCAGTATTTT. Protein sequence: CASSVERGFTDTQYF.